Listed here are 6 T cell receptor beta chains from one sample, sequenced in a study of blood T cell repertoires in COVID-19. Measured with immunoSEQ multiplex PCR; TCRdb has only the in-frame clones, and not every one. The data show about 39,000 clones, around 96% seen once. The sample comprised peripheral blood. The source is a human donor with active COVID-19. The donor label of this sample is uncertain.

The V call is TRBV7-9, the J call TRBJ2-7; D ambiguous. CDR1 is SEHNR, CDR2 FQNEAQ, per germline (reference sequence). The CDR3 is made up of 12 amino acids. Trimming removed 3 bases from V and 5 bases from J, with 8 bases in between. CDR3 sequence: CASSFIVDEQYF. The CDR3 region has the DNA TGTGCCAGCAGCTTTATAGTGGACGAGCAGTACTTC.

The gene calls are TRBV28 and TRBJ1-2; D is uncertain. Germline loops: CDR1 MDHEN, CDR2 SYDVKM. Trimming took 8 bases from V and 13 from J, leaving 11 bases between them. The CDR3 runs 9 residues. CDR3 nucleotide sequence: TGTGCCAGCGGCCCTTTCATCACCTTC. Translated, it gives CASGPFITF.

The V call is TRBV7-8, the J call TRBJ1-2; D possibly corresponds to TRBD1 (5 bases). This CDR3 is 13 amino acids long. Between the trimmed V and J ends, which lost 0 bases and 7 bases, there was a span of 9 bases. CDR1 is SGHVS, CDR2 FQNEAQ, per germline. The CDR3 protein is CASSLARASGYTF. For the CDR3, the DNA is TGTGCCAGCAGCTTAGCCAGGGCGAGTGGCTACACCTTC. The full variable domain, its missing parts supplied by reference TRBV7-8 and TRBJ1-2, is GAGVSQSPRYKVAKRGQDVALRCDPISGHVSLFWYQQALGQGPEFLTYFQNEAQLDKSGLPSDRFFAERPEGSVSTLKIQRTQQEDSAVYLCASSLARASGYTFGSGTRLTVV.

This chain connects TRBV9 to TRBJ2-1; unclear D gene. The CDR3 has 12 amino acids. V was cut by 0 bases and J by 8 bases, with 6 bases left in between. Per germline, CDR1 SGDLS and CDR2 YYNGEE. The CDR3 coding sequence is TGTGCCAGCAGCGTAGGCCGGGATGAGCAGTTCTTC. Translated, it gives CASSVGRDEQFF.

V and J are TRBV7-2 and TRBJ1-1; D is undetermined. The CDR3 contains 13 residues. Germline CDR1 is SGHTA and CDR2 is FQGNSA. Trimming shortened V by 5 bases and J by 8 bases, and 15 bases separated the two germline ends. This CDR3 is CASSLTAGFEAFF. The CDR3 coding sequence is TGTGCCAGCAGCCTCACCGCCGGGTTCGAAGCTTTCTTT. The whole variable domain, remainder taken from reference TRBV7-2 and TRBJ1-1, is GAGVSQSPSNKVTEKGKDVELRCDPISGHTALYWYRQSLGQGLEFLIYFQGNSAPDKSGLPSDRFSAERTGGSVSTLTIQRTQQEDSAVYLCASSLTAGFEAFFGQGTRLTVV.

This chain joins TRBV4-2 and TRBJ1-5; the D gene is possibly TRBD1 (5 bases). The CDR3 has 15 residues. Germline V gives CDR1 LGHNA, CDR2 YNFKEQ. The ends were cut back, 1 base at V and 4 bases at J, with 11 bases in the middle. This chain's CDR3 is CASSQVGVGNQPQHF. The CDR3 coding sequence is TGTGCCAGCAGCCAAGTAGGGGTAGGTAATCAGCCCCAGCATTTT.